This T cell receptor (beta chain) was identified in a study of blood T cell repertoires in COVID-19. Study as a whole: There were acute and convalescent COVID-19 samples, and they came from the United States, Italy and Spain.

Sequencing was performed with immunoSEQ multiplex PCR; in TCRdb, only in-frame clones are kept and a portion is missing. This sample has around 250,000 clones, with about 80% found just once. Germline V CDR1 and CDR2: SEHNR, FQNEAQ (reference sequence). The CDR3 spans 16 residues. V was cut by 5 bases and J by 2 bases, with 17 bases left in between. The TCR comes from a human donor in a cohort sampled during active COVID-19. This chain connects TRBV7-9 to TRBJ2-3; D gene unclear. Sequencing was carried out using peripheral blood. The CDR3 sequence is CASSPVAGISTDTQYF. The CDR3 bases are TGTGCCAGCAGCCCCGTGGCAGGAATATCCACAGATACGCAGTATTTT.